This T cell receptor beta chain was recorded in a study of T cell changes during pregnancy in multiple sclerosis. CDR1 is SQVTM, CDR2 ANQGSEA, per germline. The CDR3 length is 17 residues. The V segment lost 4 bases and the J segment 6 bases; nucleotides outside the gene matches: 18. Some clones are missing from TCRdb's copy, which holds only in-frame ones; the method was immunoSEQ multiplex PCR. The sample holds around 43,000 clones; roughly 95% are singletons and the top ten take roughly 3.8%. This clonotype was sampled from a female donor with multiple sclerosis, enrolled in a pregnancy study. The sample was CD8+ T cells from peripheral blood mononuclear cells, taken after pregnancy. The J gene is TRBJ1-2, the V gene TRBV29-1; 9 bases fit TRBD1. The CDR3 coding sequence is TGCAGCGTTGTGGGGGGGACAGGGTGGAACCAATACGATGGCTACACCTTC. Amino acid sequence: CSVVGGTGWNQYDGYTF. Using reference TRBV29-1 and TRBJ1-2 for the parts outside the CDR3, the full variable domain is SAVISQKPSRDICQRGTSLTIQCQVDSQVTMMFWYRQQPGQSLTLIATANQGSEATYESGFVIDKFPISRPNLTFSTLTVSNMSPEDSSIYLCSVVGGTGWNQYDGYTFGSGTRLTVV.